This T cell receptor beta chain comes out of a study of blood T cell repertoires in COVID-19. With 6 bases removed from V and 7 bases from J, the gap between germline ends came to 10 bases. This CDR3 contains 12 residues. Germline loops: CDR1 SNHLY, CDR2 FYNNEI. Original processing notes: Scientists estimated how many nucleated cells there were by amplifying reference gene primers. Libraries were prepared by immunoSEQ multiplex PCR; TCRdb keeps only in-frame clonotypes and omits some of them. V, J and clone size reflect that table, while D and trimming were determined from the DNA. This sample has some 290,000 clones, with roughly 90% found just once. This clone has a single count.

The chain uses TRBV2 and TRBJ1-5; D is perhaps TRBD1 (5 bases). This sequence originates from a woman in her twenties or thirties with COVID-19, enrolled during active disease. The sequencing input was peripheral blood. The CDR3 region is CASSSGKQPQHF. The CDR3 nucleotides are TGTGCCAGCAGCTCAGGGAAACAGCCCCAGCATTTT.